These T cell receptor beta chains were read from a single sample in a study of blood T cell repertoires in COVID-19. Assay: immunoSEQ multiplex PCR; the TCRdb copy retains only in-frame clones and omits some. The sample contains around 40,000 clones, around 90% of which appear only once. The sample was peripheral blood. The receptors stem from a woman of 80 years or more with acute or convalescent COVID-19. Each CDR3 is given with its conserved first and last residue. Clone size is not always given. Where it is, it says once, few, many or a class for expanded clones.

size: NA
J: TRBJ1-2
V: TRBV6-2/TRBV6-3
CDR3: CASSYQGDGYTF

size: NA
J: TRBJ1-1
V: TRBV28
CDR3: CASSLTGRAEAFF

size: NA
J: TRBJ2-1
V: TRBV5-6
CDR3: CASSLFNRGFGNEQFF

size: NA
J: TRBJ1-2
V: TRBV7-2
CDR3: CASSYRALYGYTF

size: NA
J: TRBJ1-5
V: TRBV5-6
CDR3: CASSQGGVSQPQHF

size: NA
J: TRBJ2-5
V: TRBV28
CDR3: CASTLRGGPETQYF

size: NA
J: TRBJ1-2
V: TRBV5-4
CDR3: CASSLGQGNYGYTF

size: NA
J: TRBJ1-1
V: TRBV6-5
CDR3: CASSPGQYTEAFF

size: once
J: TRBJ1-3
V: TRBV27
CDR3: CASSLRGGGNTIYF

size: NA
J: TRBJ1-4
V: TRBV6-4
CDR3: CASSDKRQGAANEKLFF

size: NA
J: TRBJ1-2
V: TRBV3-1/TRBV3-2
CDR3: CASSQGRYGYTF

size: NA
J: TRBJ2-3
V: TRBV5-6
CDR3: CASSPLTVRTTDTQYF

size: NA
J: TRBJ2-2
V: TRBV7-3
CDR3: CASGLSDVTGELFF

size: NA
J: TRBJ1-1
V: TRBV11-2
CDR3: CASSLERGAFEAFF

size: NA
J: TRBJ2-3
V: TRBV5-1
CDR3: CASSLGRTTDTQYF

size: once
J: TRBJ2-7
V: TRBV2
CDR3: CASRGTGDGQYF

size: once
J: TRBJ1-6
V: TRBV28
CDR3: CASSSGQGNSPLHF

size: once
J: TRBJ2-7
V: TRBV5-1
CDR3: CASSSILAGGSYEQYF

size: NA
J: TRBJ1-2
V: TRBV27
CDR3: CASSRGQTTSPYGYTF

size: NA
J: TRBJ1-6
V: TRBV6-2/TRBV6-3
CDR3: CASSYTGLRTPLHF

size: NA
J: TRBJ1-2
V: TRBV6-5
CDR3: CASSYSQGNYGYTF

size: NA
J: TRBJ2-2
V: TRBV21-1
CDR3: CASSKGGWATGELFF

size: NA
J: TRBJ2-5
V: TRBV5-1
CDR3: CASSLTSQETQYF

size: once
J: TRBJ1-2
V: TRBV5-8
CDR3: CASSLGLVYGYTF

size: NA
J: TRBJ2-1
V: TRBV10-3
CDR3: CAISGYSGTGGWNEQFF

size: NA
J: TRBJ2-1
V: TRBV21-1
CDR3: CASSPQSGTESYNEQFF

size: NA
J: TRBJ1-1
V: TRBV6-5
CDR3: CASRVISGSEAFF

size: NA
J: TRBJ2-3
V: TRBV19
CDR3: CASRDQGRADTQYF

size: NA
J: TRBJ1-2
V: TRBV5-1
CDR3: CASSLWDRASYGYTF

size: NA
J: TRBJ2-3
V: TRBV7-7
CDR3: CASSLTGGSDTQYF

size: NA
J: TRBJ2-5
V: TRBV19
CDR3: CASSRSGGARETQYF

size: few
J: TRBJ1-1
V: TRBV3-1/TRBV3-2
CDR3: CASSQDRVGAFF

size: NA
J: TRBJ1-2
V: TRBV18
CDR3: CASSPPARTGRLNYGYTF

size: NA
J: TRBJ2-5
V: TRBV5-1
CDR3: CASSLQGGGSETQYF

size: NA
J: TRBJ1-5
V: TRBV20-1
CDR3: CSASLRGLGGQPQHF

size: NA
J: TRBJ1-2
V: TRBV9
CDR3: CASSVAGELSGYTF

size: NA
J: TRBJ1-1
V: TRBV11-1
CDR3: CASSFTGGAWTEAFF

size: once
J: TRBJ1-2
V: TRBV6-1
CDR3: CASSPGTGGVYGYTF

size: NA
J: TRBJ1-6
V: TRBV2
CDR3: CASKDRGVSPLHF

size: NA
J: TRBJ1-1
V: TRBV29-1
CDR3: CSVEGNRGPTEAFF

size: NA
J: TRBJ1-4
V: TRBV19
CDR3: CASSRGQLEKLFF

size: NA
J: TRBJ2-5
V: TRBV18
CDR3: CASSPREAQYF

size: NA
J: TRBJ2-1
V: TRBV9
CDR3: CASSGGRTSGDNEQFF

size: NA
J: TRBJ1-1
V: TRBV18
CDR3: CASSRTDKNTEAFF

size: NA
J: TRBJ2-1
V: TRBV5-1
CDR3: CASSLIAGGRNEQFF

size: NA
J: TRBJ2-3
V: TRBV11-3
CDR3: CASSYGLAGPTDTQYF

size: NA
J: TRBJ1-1
V: TRBV18
CDR3: CASSPRQGRAFF

size: NA
J: TRBJ2-7
V: TRBV29-1
CDR3: CSVARDQHEQYF

size: NA
J: TRBJ2-5
V: TRBV6-5
CDR3: CASDRSAQETQYF

size: NA
J: TRBJ1-1
V: TRBV5-1
CDR3: CASSWIRGITEAFF

size: NA
J: TRBJ2-7
V: TRBV5-5
CDR3: CASSLFGDEQYF

size: NA
J: TRBJ1-6
V: TRBV4-3
CDR3: CASSQDRESPLHF

size: NA
J: TRBJ2-1
V: TRBV9
CDR3: CASSASRTGGPYNEQFF

size: once
J: TRBJ1-4
V: TRBV5-1
CDR3: CASSLGQGNEKLFF